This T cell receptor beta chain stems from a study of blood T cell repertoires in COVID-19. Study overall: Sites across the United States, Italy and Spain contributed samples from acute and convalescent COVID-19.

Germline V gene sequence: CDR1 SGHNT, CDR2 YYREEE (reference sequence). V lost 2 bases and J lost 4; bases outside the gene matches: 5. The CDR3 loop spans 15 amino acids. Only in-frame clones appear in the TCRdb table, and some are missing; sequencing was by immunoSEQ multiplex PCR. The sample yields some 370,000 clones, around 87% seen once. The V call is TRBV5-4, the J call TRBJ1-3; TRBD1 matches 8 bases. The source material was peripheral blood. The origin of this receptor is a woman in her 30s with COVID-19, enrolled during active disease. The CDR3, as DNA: TGTGCCAGCAGCTTCGCAGGGGGCTCGGGAAACACCATATATTTT. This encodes CASSFAGGSGNTIYF.